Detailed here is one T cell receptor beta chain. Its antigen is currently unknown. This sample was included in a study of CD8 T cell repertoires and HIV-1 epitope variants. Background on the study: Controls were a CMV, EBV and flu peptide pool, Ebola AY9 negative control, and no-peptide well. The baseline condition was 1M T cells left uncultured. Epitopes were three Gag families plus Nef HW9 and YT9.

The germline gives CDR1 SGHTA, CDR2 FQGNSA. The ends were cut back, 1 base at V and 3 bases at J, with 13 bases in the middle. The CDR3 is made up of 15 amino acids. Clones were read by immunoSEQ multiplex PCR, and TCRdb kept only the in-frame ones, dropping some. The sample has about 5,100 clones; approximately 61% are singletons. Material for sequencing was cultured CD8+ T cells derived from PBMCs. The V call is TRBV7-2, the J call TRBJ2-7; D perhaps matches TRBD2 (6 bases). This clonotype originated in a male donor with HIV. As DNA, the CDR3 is TGTGCCAGCAGCTTAGGGGGTGGAGGGATCTACGAGCAGTACTTC. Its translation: CASSLGGGGIYEQYF.